A single sample gave rise to the 20 T cell receptor beta chains below, sequenced in a study of T cell responses to AZD1222 COVID-19 vaccine (dated by TCRdb to the early 2020s). Library preparation used the immunoSEQ multiplex PCR assay. Sourced from immuneACCESS, this table was stored by TCRdb with only in-frame sequences that have V and J called. A share of the clones is absent; for the studies checked, an unresolved V gene accounts for under half, and the remainder has no known explanation. Present in this sample are around 130,000 clones, more than 85% of which were seen just once. About 2.9% of the sample belongs to the ten largest clones. Read against the paper, the sample's time point label means: about 28 days (+/-7) after the second vaccine dose. This specimen consisted of peripheral blood, obtained 28 days after the second AZD1222 dose. These receptors originate from an adult who received the AZD1222 COVID-19 vaccine.

There are a few counts of this clone. This chain uses TRBV5-5 with TRBJ1-1; D might be TRBD1 (5 bases). Germline lookup yields CDR1 SGHKS and CDR2 YYEKEE (reference sequence). The CDR3 spans 13 residues. V lost 1 base and J 3 bases, leaving 7 bases between the germline ends. CDR3 nucleotides: TGTGCCAGCAGCTTGCAGGGCGACACTGAAGCTTTCTTT. Translating gives CASSLQGDTEAFF.

Here the CDR3 reads CASSLGTGGASKNIQYF. The CDR3 DNA reads TGTGCCAGCAGCTTAGGGACCGGGGGGGCGTCCAAAAACATTCAGTACTTC. The chain carries TRBV11-3 and TRBJ2-4; 8 nucleotides align to TRBD2. The CDR3 runs to 17 residues. The germline CDR1 and CDR2 sequences are SGHNT and YENEEA. V shed 1 base, J shed 2 bases, and the junction held 7 bases outside the gene matches.

This clone is a singleton in its sample. V is TRBV18 and J is TRBJ1-2; D is uncertain. Germline V gives CDR1 KGHSH, CDR2 LQKENI. V was clipped by 6 bases and J by 7 bases, with 9 bases between them. The CDR3 length is 11 residues. The CDR3 reads CASSSLSGYTF. For the CDR3, the DNA is TGTGCCAGCTCGTCCCTCAGTGGCTACACCTTC.

The chain recombines TRBV14 with TRBJ2-1, with D uncertain. CDR1 and CDR2 (germline): SGHDN, FVKESK. The CDR3 is 13 amino acids. As DNA, the CDR3 is TGTGGCTCACGATCCCAGGATGGGAATGAGCAGTTCTTC. This sequence encodes CGSRSQDGNEQFF.

The gene calls are TRBV6-5 and TRBJ2-1, with D unresolved. Trimming left V 2 bases short and J 7 bases short, with 12 bases between. The CDR3 has 14 amino acids. The germline CDR1 and CDR2 sequences are MNHEY and SVGAGI. The CDR3 sequence: CASSYEVGYNEQFF. Written as DNA, the CDR3 is TGTGCCAGCAGTTACGAGGTTGGGTATAATGAGCAGTTCTTC.

The chain carries TRBV11-3 and TRBJ2-7; 8 bases line up with TRBD2. Germline V gives CDR1 SGHNT, CDR2 YENEEA. V lost 5 bases, J lost 6 bases, and 21 bases stayed unmatched. There are 18 residues in the CDR3. This chain's CDR3 is CASSQYVRGRTGGSEQYF. For the CDR3, the DNA is TGTGCCAGCAGCCAATATGTACGAGGGAGGACGGGGGGGTCCGAGCAGTACTTC.

CDR3 sequence: CASSVARGGDTQYF. In DNA, the CDR3 is TGTGCCAGCAGCGTAGCCAGGGGCGGCGATACGCAGTATTTT. The chain is built from TRBV9 and TRBJ2-3; possible D gene TRBD1, 6 bases. Per the germline V gene, CDR1 is SGDLS and CDR2 is YYNGEE. V was trimmed by 0 bases and J by 6 bases, leaving 11 bases between them. This CDR3 contains 14 residues. Drawing the rest from reference TRBV9 and TRBJ2-3, the complete variable domain is DSGVTQTPKHLITATGQRVTLRCSPRSGDLSVYWYQQSLDQGLQFLIQYYNGEERAKGNILERFSAQQFPDLHSELNLSSLELGDSALYFCASSVARGGDTQYFGPGTRLTVL.

The chain couples TRBV5-1 to TRBJ2-6, with D perhaps matching TRBD2 (6 bases). The CDR3 has 18 amino acids. V dropped 3 bases and J dropped 0 bases, with 16 bases sitting between them. Germline V CDR1 and CDR2: SGHRS, YFSETQ. The CDR3 here is CASSSQGGGASGANVLTF. The CDR3 DNA reads TGCGCCAGCAGCTCCCAGGGCGGAGGGGCCTCTGGGGCCAACGTCCTGACTTTC.

The genes are TRBV13 and TRBJ2-6; unclear D gene. The CDR3 loop spans 15 amino acids. Germline V gene lookup returns CDR1 PRHDT and CDR2 FYEKMQ (reference sequence). Deletions cut 5 bases from V and 4 bases from J, with 12 bases between. The CDR3 loop is CASSPPLSGANVLTF. The CDR3 DNA reads TGTGCCAGCAGCCCTCCCCTCTCAGGGGCCAACGTCCTGACTTTC.

This rearrangement joins TRBV2 to TRBJ2-5; D is unclear. This CDR3 is built from 15 residues. Trimming took 2 bases from V and 5 from J, leaving 15 bases between them. The V gene's germline CDR1 is SNHLY and CDR2 FYNNEI. Here the CDR3 reads CASSENPVSLETQYF. The CDR3 DNA reads TGTGCCAGCAGTGAAAACCCCGTATCGTTGGAGACCCAGTACTTC.

The genes are TRBV5-4 and TRBJ2-3, with TRBD1 identical over 7 bases. The ends lost 4 bases at V and 0 bases at J; junction bases unmatched: 2. Looked up from germline, CDR1 is SGHNT and CDR2 is YYREEE (reference sequence). The CDR3 consists of 14 residues. In nucleotides, the CDR3 is TGTGCCAGCAGCCGGGACAGTAGCACAGATACGCAGTATTTT. This codes for CASSRDSSTDTQYF.

The J gene is TRBJ2-5, the V gene TRBV3-1 (or the pseudogene TRBV3-2), with D tentatively TRBD2 (5 bases). V lost 1 base, J lost 1 base, and 13 bases lay in between. CDR1 and CDR2 (germline): LGHDT, YNNKEL (reference sequence). The length of the CDR3 is 16 residues. For the CDR3, the DNA is TGTGCCAGCAGCCAAGCGGGATCATCTTTCCAAGAGACCCAGTACTTC. Protein sequence: CASSQAGSSFQETQYF.

The CDR3 loop is CASSPYGVNTEAFF. The CDR3 DNA reads TGTGCCAGCTCGCCTTATGGGGTGAACACTGAAGCTTTCTTT. The chain joins TRBV18 to TRBJ1-1; D not resolved. The CDR3 contains 14 residues. CDR1 and CDR2 from the germline V gene are KGHSH and LQKENI. V was trimmed by 6 bases and J by 0 bases, leaving 11 bases between them.

A few counts support this clone. The V call is TRBV19, the J call TRBJ1-6, with 10 bases fitting TRBD1. CDR1 is LNHDA and CDR2 is SQIVND in the germline V gene (reference sequence). The CDR3 contains 15 residues. Germline trimming cut 5 bases from V and 7 bases from J; bases unmatched to any gene: 5. CDR3 in DNA: TGTGCCAGTAGTGTTCCGGGACAGGGGAATTCACCCCTCCACTTT. Its translation is CASSVPGQGNSPLHF. Looking up the rest from reference TRBV19 and TRBJ1-6 gives the full variable domain: DGGITQSPKYLFRKEGQNVTLSCEQNLNHDAMYWYRQDPGQGLRLIYYSQIVNDFQKGDIAEGYSVSREKKESFPLTVTSAQKNPTAFYLCASSVPGQGNSPLHFGNGTRLTVT.

V is TRBV6-4 and J is TRBJ1-4; D gene unclear. V was clipped by 9 bases and J by 6 bases, with 14 bases between them. The CDR3 covers 13 residues. Germline V CDR1 and CDR2: MRHNA, SNTAGT. CDR3 protein: CARSGRPDEKLFF. The CDR3 nucleotides read TGTGCCAGGTCGGGGAGGCCGGATGAAAAACTGTTTTTT.

The rearrangement links TRBV19 to TRBJ1-1; D unresolved. V was clipped by 3 bases and J by 7 bases, with 6 bases between them. The CDR3 runs 11 residues. The germline V gene has CDR1 LNHDA and CDR2 SQIVND (reference sequence). The CDR3 here is CASSIRDEAFF. For the CDR3, the DNA is TGTGCCAGTAGTATCCGGGATGAAGCTTTCTTT.

This clone was seen only a few times. The CDR3 here is CASRLAGSTDTQYF. The CDR3 DNA is TGTGCCAGCAGACTAGCGGGAAGCACAGATACGCAGTATTTT. The rearrangement links TRBV27 to TRBJ2-3; 10 positions agree with TRBD2. This CDR3 contains 14 residues. J gave up 0 bases and V 6 bases, and 0 bases lay outside the gene matches. Germline V gene sequence: CDR1 MNHEY, CDR2 SMNVEV (reference sequence).

This clone was observed at least ten times. This sequence joins TRBV9 and TRBJ1-6, with D perhaps TRBD1 (6 bases). This CDR3 is built from 14 residues. Germline assignment: CDR1 SGDLS and CDR2 YYNGEE. Between the trimmed V and J ends, which lost 3 bases and 5 bases, there was a span of 9 bases. CDR3 region: CASSGQAHNSPLHF. DNA for the CDR3: TGTGCCAGCAGCGGACAGGCTCATAATTCACCCCTCCACTTT.

The rearrangement links TRBV18 to TRBJ2-2, with D tentatively TRBD2 (6 bases). V lost 1 base and J lost 6, with 18 bases in between. The CDR3 loop spans 17 amino acids. The germline V gene has CDR1 KGHSH and CDR2 LQKENI. This CDR3 is CASSPRRTGGDAGELFF. The CDR3 DNA is TGTGCCAGCTCACCACGTAGAACAGGCGGGGACGCCGGGGAGCTGTTTTTT.

J is TRBJ2-2 and V is TRBV19; no clear D gene. V was trimmed by 7 bases and J by 1 base, leaving 7 bases between them. This CDR3 contains 13 residues. Looked up from germline, CDR1 is LNHDA and CDR2 is SQIVND (reference sequence). In DNA, the CDR3 is TGTGCCAGTACGGATAGGAACACCGGGGAGCTGTTTTTT. Its translation is CASTDRNTGELFF.